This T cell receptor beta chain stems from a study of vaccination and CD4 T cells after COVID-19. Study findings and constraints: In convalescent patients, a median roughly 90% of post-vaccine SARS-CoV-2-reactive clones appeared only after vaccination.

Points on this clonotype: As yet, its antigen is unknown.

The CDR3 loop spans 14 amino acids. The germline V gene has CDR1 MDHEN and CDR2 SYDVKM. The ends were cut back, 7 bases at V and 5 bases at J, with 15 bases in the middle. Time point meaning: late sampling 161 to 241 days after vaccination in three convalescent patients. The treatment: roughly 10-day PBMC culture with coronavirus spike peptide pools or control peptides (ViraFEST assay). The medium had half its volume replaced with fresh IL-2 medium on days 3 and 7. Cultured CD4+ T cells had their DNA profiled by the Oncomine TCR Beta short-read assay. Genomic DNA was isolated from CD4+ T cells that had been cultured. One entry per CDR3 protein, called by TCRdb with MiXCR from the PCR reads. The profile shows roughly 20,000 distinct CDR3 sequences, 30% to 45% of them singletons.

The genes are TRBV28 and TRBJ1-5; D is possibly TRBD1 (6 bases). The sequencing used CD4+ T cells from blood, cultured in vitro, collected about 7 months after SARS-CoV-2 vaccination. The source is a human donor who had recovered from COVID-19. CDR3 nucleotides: TGTGCCAGCACCAAAGGGGGGGGGTATCAGCCCCAGCATTTT. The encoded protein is CASTKGGGYQPQHF. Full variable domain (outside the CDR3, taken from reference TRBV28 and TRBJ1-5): DVKVTQSSRYLVKRTGEKVFLECVQDMDHENMFWYRQDPGLGLRLIYFSYDVKMKEKGDIPEGYSVSREKKERFSLILESASTNQTSMYLCASTKGGGYQPQHFGDGTRLSIL.